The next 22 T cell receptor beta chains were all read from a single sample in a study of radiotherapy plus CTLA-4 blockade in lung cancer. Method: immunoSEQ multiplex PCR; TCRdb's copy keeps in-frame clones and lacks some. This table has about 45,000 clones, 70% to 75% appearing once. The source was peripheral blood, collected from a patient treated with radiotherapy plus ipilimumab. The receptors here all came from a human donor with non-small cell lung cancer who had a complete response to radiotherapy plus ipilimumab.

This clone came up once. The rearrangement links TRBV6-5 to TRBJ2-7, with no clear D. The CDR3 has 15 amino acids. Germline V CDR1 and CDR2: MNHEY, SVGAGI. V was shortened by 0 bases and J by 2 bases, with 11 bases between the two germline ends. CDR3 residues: CASSYSLAGTYEQYF. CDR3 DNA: TGTGCCAGCAGTTACTCGTTGGCAGGCACCTACGAGCAGTACTTC.

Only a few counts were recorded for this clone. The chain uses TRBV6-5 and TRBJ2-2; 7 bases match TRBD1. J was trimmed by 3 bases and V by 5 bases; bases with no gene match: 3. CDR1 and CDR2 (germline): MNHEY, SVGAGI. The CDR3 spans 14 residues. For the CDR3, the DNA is TGTGCCAGCAGTCGGACAGGAGACACCGGGGAGCTGTTTTTT. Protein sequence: CASSRTGDTGELFF.

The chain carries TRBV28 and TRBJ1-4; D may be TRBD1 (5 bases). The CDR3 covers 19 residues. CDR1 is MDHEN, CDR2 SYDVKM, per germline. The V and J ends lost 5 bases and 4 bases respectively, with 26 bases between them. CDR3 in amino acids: CASSLAARDARGNNEKLFF. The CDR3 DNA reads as TGTGCCAGCAGTCTCGCCGCTCGGGACGCGCGGGGAAATAATGAAAAACTGTTTTTT.

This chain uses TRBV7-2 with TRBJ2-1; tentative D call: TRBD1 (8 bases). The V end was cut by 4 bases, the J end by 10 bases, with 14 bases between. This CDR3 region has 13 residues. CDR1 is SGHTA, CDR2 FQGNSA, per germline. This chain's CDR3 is CASSSNRGGEQFF. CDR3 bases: TGTGCCAGCAGCTCTAACAGGGGGGGGGAGCAGTTCTTC. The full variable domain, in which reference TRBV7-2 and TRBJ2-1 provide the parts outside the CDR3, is GAGVSQSPSNKVTEKGKDVELRCDPISGHTALYWYRQSLGQGLEFLIYFQGNSAPDKSGLPSDRFSAERTGGSVSTLTIQRTQQEDSAVYLCASSSNRGGEQFFGPGTRLTVL.

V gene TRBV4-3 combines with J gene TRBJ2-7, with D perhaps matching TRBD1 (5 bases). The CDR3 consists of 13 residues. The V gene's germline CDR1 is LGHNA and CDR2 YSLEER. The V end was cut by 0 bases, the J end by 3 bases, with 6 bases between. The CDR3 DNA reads TGCGCCAGCAGCCAAGACAGGGTCTACGAGCAGTACTTC. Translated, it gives CASSQDRVYEQYF.

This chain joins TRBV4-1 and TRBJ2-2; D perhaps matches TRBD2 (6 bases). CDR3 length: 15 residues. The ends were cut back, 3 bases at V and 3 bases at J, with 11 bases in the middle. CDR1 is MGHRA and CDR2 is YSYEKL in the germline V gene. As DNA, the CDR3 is TGCGCCAGCAGCCATGGGGACTTGGACACCGGGGAGCTGTTTTTT. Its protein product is CASSHGDLDTGELFF.

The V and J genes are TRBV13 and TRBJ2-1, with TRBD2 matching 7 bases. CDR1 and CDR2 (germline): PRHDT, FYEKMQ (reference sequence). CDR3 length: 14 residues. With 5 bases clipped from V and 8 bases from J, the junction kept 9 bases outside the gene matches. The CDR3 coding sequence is TGTGCCAGCAGCCAAGGGAGGGCCATTTATGAGCAGTTCTTC. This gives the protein CASSQGRAIYEQFF.

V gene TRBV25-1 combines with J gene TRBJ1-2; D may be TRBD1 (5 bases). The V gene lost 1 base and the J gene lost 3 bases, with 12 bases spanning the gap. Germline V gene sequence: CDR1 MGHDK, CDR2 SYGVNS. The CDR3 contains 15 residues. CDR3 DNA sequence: TGTGCCAGCAGTGAATCGGGGCGGGAGTACTATGGCTACACCTTC. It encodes CASSESGREYYGYTF.

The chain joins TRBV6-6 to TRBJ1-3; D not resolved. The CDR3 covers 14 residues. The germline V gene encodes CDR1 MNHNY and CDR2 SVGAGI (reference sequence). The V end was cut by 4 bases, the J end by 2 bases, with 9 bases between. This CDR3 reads CASSSQKPGNTIYF. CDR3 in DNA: TGTGCCAGCAGTTCCCAGAAACCTGGAAACACCATATATTTT.

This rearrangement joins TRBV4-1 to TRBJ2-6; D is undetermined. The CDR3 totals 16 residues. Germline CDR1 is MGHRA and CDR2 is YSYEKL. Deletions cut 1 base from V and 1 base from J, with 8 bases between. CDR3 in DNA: TGCGCCAGCAGCCAAGGTTCGGGTTCTGGGGCCAACGTCCTGACTTTC. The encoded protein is CASSQGSGSGANVLTF.

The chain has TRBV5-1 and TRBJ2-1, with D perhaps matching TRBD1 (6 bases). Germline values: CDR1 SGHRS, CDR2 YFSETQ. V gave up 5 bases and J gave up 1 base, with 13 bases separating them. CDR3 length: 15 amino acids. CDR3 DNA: TGCGCCAGCAGTTATGATGGACAGTCCTACAATGAGCAGTTCTTC. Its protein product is CASSYDGQSYNEQFF.

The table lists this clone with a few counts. The CDR3 nucleotides are TGCGCCAGCAGGCAGGGACTAGGACCCCTCCACTTT. Protein sequence: CASRQGLGPLHF. V usage is TRBV5-1 and J usage is TRBJ1-6, with a tentative D call TRBD1 (5 bases). Germline CDR1 reads SGHRS; CDR2 reads YFSETQ. Trimming removed 5 bases at V and 12 bases at J, with 12 bases between. The CDR3 runs 12 residues. Combining the CDR3 with reference TRBV5-1 and TRBJ1-6 gives the whole variable domain KAGVTQTPRYLIKTRGQQVTLSCSPISGHRSVSWYQQTPGQGLQFLFEYFSETQRNKGNFPGRFSGRQFSNSRSEMNVSTLELGDSALYLCASRQGLGPLHFGNGTRLTVT.

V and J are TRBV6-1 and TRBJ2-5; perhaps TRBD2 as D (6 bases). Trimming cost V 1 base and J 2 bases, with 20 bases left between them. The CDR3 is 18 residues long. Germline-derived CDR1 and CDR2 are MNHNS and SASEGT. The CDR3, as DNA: TGTGCCAGCAGTGAAGTGCTGCTCGGGGGTTCGAGACAAGAGACCCAGTACTTC. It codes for CASSEVLLGGSRQETQYF.

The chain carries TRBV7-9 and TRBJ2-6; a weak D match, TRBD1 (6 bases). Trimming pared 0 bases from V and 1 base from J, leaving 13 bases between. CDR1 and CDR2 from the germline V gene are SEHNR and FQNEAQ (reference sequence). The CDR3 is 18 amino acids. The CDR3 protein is CASSLAWQGISGANVLTF. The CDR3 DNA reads TGTGCCAGCAGCTTAGCTTGGCAGGGGATATCTGGGGCCAACGTCCTGACTTTC. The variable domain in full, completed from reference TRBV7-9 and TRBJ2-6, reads DTGVSQNPRHKITKRGQNVTFRCDPISEHNRLYWYRQTLGQGPEFLTYFQNEAQLEKSRLLSDRFSAERPKGSFSTLEIQRTEQGDSAMYLCASSLAWQGISGANVLTFGAGSRLTVL.

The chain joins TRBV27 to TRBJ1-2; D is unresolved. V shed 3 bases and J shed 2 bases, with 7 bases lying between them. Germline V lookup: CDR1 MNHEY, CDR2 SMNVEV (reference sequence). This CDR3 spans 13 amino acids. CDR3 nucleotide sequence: TGTGCCAGCAGTTTGCACAGAAACTATGGCTACACCTTC. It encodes CASSLHRNYGYTF.

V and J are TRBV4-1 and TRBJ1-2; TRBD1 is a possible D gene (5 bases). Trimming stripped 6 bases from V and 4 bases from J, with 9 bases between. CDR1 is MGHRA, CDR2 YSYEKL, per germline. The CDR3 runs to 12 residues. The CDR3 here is CASSQGIYGYTF. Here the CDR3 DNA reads TGCGCCAGCAGTCAGGGTATCTATGGCTACACCTTC.

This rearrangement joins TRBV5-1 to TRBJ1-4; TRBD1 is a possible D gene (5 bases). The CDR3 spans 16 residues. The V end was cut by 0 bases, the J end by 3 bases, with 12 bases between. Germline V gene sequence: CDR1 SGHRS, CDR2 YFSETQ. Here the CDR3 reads CASSLGPGKANEKLFF. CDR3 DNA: TGCGCCAGCAGCTTGGGCCCAGGGAAGGCTAATGAAAAACTGTTTTTT. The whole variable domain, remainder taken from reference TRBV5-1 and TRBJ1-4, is KAGVTQTPRYLIKTRGQQVTLSCSPISGHRSVSWYQQTPGQGLQFLFEYFSETQRNKGNFPGRFSGRQFSNSRSEMNVSTLELGDSALYLCASSLGPGKANEKLFFGSGTQLSVL.

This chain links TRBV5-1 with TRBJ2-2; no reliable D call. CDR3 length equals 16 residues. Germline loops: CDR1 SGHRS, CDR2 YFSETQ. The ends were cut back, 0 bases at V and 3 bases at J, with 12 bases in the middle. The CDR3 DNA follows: TGCGCCAGCAGCTTGGGACAATCGAGAGACACCGGGGAGCTGTTTTTT. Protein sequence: CASSLGQSRDTGELFF.

CDR3 in amino acids: CASSLGQGAVSEAFF. CDR3 bases: TGTGCCAGCAGCTTAGGACAGGGGGCGGTGTCTGAAGCTTTCTTT. The chain is built from TRBV7-6 and TRBJ1-1, with TRBD1 identical over 10 bases. The CDR3 contains 15 residues. Germline V gives CDR1 SGHVS, CDR2 FNYEAQ. The V segment lost 1 base and the J segment 6 bases; nucleotides outside the gene matches: 5.

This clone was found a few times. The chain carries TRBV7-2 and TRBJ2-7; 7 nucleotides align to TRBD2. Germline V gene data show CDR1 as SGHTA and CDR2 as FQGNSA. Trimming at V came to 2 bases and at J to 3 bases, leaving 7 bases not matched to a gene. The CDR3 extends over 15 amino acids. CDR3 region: CASSLMSGRGYEQYF. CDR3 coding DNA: TGTGCCAGCAGCTTAATGTCAGGGAGGGGCTACGAGCAGTACTTC. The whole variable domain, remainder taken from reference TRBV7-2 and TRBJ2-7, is GAGVSQSPSNKVTEKGKDVELRCDPISGHTALYWYRQSLGQGLEFLIYFQGNSAPDKSGLPSDRFSAERTGGSVSTLTIQRTQQEDSAVYLCASSLMSGRGYEQYFGPGTRLTVT.

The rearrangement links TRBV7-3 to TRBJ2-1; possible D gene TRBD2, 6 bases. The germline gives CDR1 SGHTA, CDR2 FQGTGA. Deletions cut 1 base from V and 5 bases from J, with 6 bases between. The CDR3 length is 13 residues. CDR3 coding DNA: TGTGCCAGCAGCTTAATAGCGGACAATGAGCAGTTCTTC. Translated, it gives CASSLIADNEQFF.

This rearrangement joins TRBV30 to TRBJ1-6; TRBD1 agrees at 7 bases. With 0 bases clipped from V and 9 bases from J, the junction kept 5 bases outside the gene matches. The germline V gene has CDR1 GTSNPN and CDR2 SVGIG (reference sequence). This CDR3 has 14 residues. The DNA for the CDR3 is TGTGCCTGGAGTGTACTGCAGGGGGTTTCACCCCTCCACTTT. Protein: CAWSVLQGVSPLHF.